Presented here are 17 T cell receptor beta chains from one specimen sequenced in a study of cytomegalovirus exposure and HLA in healthy donors (TCRdb year 2017). The library was obtained by the immunoSEQ multiplex PCR assay. A mixture of 60 forward primers for TCR Vbeta segments and 13 reverse primers for TCR Jbeta segments was used in the multiplex PCR. The table comes from immuneACCESS by way of TCRdb, which keeps in-frame sequences with V and J called. Part of the clones is missing from these tables; in studies checked, under half for an unresolved V gene and the rest for unknown reasons. Present in this sample are nearly 100,000 clones, approximately 9% of which were seen just once. The leading ten clones occupy around 4.9% of the sample. The material sequenced was PBMCs. The receptors here all came from a man aged 50-60 years in good health and CMV-seropositive.

The V call is TRBV29-1, the J call TRBJ2-2; D possibly corresponds to TRBD1 (6 bases). This CDR3 region has 15 residues. CDR1 and CDR2 from the germline V gene are SQVTM and ANQGSEA. V was trimmed by 7 bases and J by 0 bases, leaving 15 bases between them. The chain's CDR3 is CSARRGTANTGELFF. The CDR3 DNA is TGCAGCGCCAGAAGGGGGACCGCGAACACCGGGGAGCTGTTTTTT.

This clone showed up just a few times. The chain employs TRBV10-3 and TRBJ2-3; 9 bases map to TRBD2. CDR3 length equals 14 residues. Germline lookup yields CDR1 ENHRY and CDR2 SYGVKD. J was trimmed by 3 bases and V by 8 bases; bases with no gene match: 6. In DNA, the CDR3 is TGTGCCATCGGTAGCGGGAGAGGAACAGATACGCAGTATTTT. Translating gives CAIGSGRGTDTQYF.

This clone was observed many times. This chain uses TRBV6-5 with TRBJ2-5; TRBD2 agrees at 9 bases. Per germline, CDR1 MNHEY and CDR2 SVGAGI. V was pared by 5 bases and J by 5 bases, with 6 bases of the junction left unmatched. The CDR3 contains 14 residues. Here the CDR3 reads CASSRASGKETQYF. The CDR3 nucleotides are TGTGCCAGCAGTCGGGCTAGCGGGAAGGAGACCCAGTACTTC.

This clone was counted only a few times. The V gene is TRBV6-1, the J gene TRBJ2-2; 7 bases match TRBD2. The germline V gene encodes CDR1 MNHNS and CDR2 SASEGT. V lost 5 bases and J lost 6; bases outside the gene matches: 6. The CDR3 is made up of 14 amino acids. The CDR3 protein is CASSRGSTAGELFF. CDR3 in DNA: TGTGCCAGCAGTCGCGGGAGTACAGCCGGGGAGCTGTTTTTT.

This chain links TRBV6-6 with TRBJ2-5; 10 bases fit TRBD2. The CDR3 is 13 residues long. Losses at the gene ends were 6 bases for V and 5 bases for J; bases not matched to a gene: 3. CDR1 MNHNY and CDR2 SVGAGI come from the germline V gene (reference sequence). CDR3 region: CASRAGGWETQYF. In DNA, the CDR3 is TGTGCCAGCAGAGCGGGAGGGTGGGAGACCCAGTACTTC.

Comments on this clone: At one end the junction does not follow the germline gene, possibly because of a read error. CDR3 in DNA: TGTGCCAGCAGCTTAGTCAGGAACGCTGAAGCTTTCTTT. It specifies CASSLVRNAEAFF. The chain couples TRBV7-2 to TRBJ1-1; no firm D call. The CDR3 loop spans 13 amino acids. Germline assignment: CDR1 SGHTA and CDR2 FQGNSA.

This clone was observed a handful of times. The rearrangement uses TRBV7-2 and TRBJ2-3, with TRBD2 matching 10 bases. This CDR3 region has 16 residues. Germline CDR1 SGHTA, CDR2 FQGNSA. The ends lost 5 bases at V and 1 base at J; junction bases unmatched: 6. The CDR3 spells CASSPPGLARTDTQYF. The CDR3 DNA is TGTGCCAGCAGCCCCCCGGGACTAGCGCGCACAGATACGCAGTATTTT. The full variable domain, its missing parts supplied by reference TRBV7-2 and TRBJ2-3, is GAGVSQSPSNKVTEKGKDVELRCDPISGHTALYWYRQSLGQGLEFLIYFQGNSAPDKSGLPSDRFSAERTGGSVSTLTIQRTQQEDSAVYLCASSPPGLARTDTQYFGPGTRLTVL.

This clone was recorded at least ten times. V is TRBV30 and J is TRBJ2-5; D is possibly TRBD2 (6 bases). With 2 bases removed from V and 5 bases from J, the gap between germline ends came to 12 bases. The CDR3 is 13 amino acids. Germline loops: CDR1 GTSNPN, CDR2 SVGIG (reference sequence). This CDR3 reads CAWSRRVGETQYF. CDR3 DNA: TGTGCCTGGAGTAGGAGGGTGGGGGAGACCCAGTACTTC. Full variable domain (missing parts from reference TRBV30 and TRBJ2-5): SQTIHQWPATLVQPVGSPLSLECTVEGTSNPNLYWYRQAAGRGLQLLFYSVGIGQISSEVPQNLSASRPQDRQFILSSKKLLLSDSGFYLCAWSRRVGETQYFGPGTRLLVL.

The chain combines TRBV18 with TRBJ2-7, with a weak D call TRBD1 (5 bases). CDR1 is KGHSH and CDR2 is LQKENI in the germline V gene. This CDR3 region has 13 residues. Trimming stripped 5 bases from V and 5 bases from J, with 13 bases between. The CDR3 DNA is TGTGCCAGCTCATCCTCTCAGGGCAACGAGCAGTACTTC. Encoded protein: CASSSSQGNEQYF.

This rearrangement joins TRBV6-1 to TRBJ2-5; D may be TRBD2 (5 bases). CDR1 is MNHNS, CDR2 SASEGT, per germline. Trimming left V 2 bases short and J 6 bases short, with 10 bases between. This CDR3 is built from 13 residues. The CDR3 reads CASSERRGQTQYF. DNA for the CDR3: TGTGCCAGCAGTGAAAGGCGAGGGCAGACCCAGTACTTC.

This clone was found a few times. The chain uses TRBV5-1 and TRBJ1-2, with D possibly being TRBD1 (6 bases). V lost 0 bases and J lost 0, with 12 bases in between. Looked up from germline, CDR1 is SGHRS and CDR2 is YFSETQ. The length of the CDR3 is 16 residues. The CDR3: CASSLGQGIANYGYTF. The CDR3 DNA follows: TGCGCCAGCAGCTTGGGCCAGGGGATAGCTAACTATGGCTACACCTTC.

This clone was detected a few times. The chain carries TRBV10-3 and TRBJ2-7, with 11 nucleotides matching TRBD1. The germline gives CDR1 ENHRY, CDR2 SYGVKD. This CDR3 contains 17 residues. V lost 5 bases to trimming and J lost 2 bases; unmatched junction nucleotides: 11. This chain's CDR3 is CAISFENPGQGAYEQYF. As DNA, the CDR3 is TGTGCCATCAGTTTTGAAAACCCGGGACAGGGGGCCTACGAGCAGTACTTC.

This clone appeared a few times. V and J are TRBV5-4 and TRBJ2-7, with D perhaps matching TRBD2 (5 bases). The ends were cut back, 0 bases at V and 0 bases at J, with 10 bases in the middle. The CDR3 contains 15 residues. In germline, CDR1 is SGHNT, CDR2 YYREEE (reference sequence). The CDR3 DNA is TGTGCCAGCAGCTTGGTGGGGAGAACCTCCTACGAGCAGTACTTC. Translating gives CASSLVGRTSYEQYF.

The chain combines TRBV28 with TRBJ1-5; TRBD1 matches at 8 bases. This CDR3 is built from 16 residues. V lost 1 base to trimming and J lost 7 bases; unmatched junction nucleotides: 9. Germline lookup yields CDR1 MDHEN and CDR2 SYDVKM. DNA for the CDR3: TGTGCCAGCAGTTTATCCCTGACAGGGGTCGGCCAGCCCCAGCATTTT. Amino acid sequence: CASSLSLTGVGQPQHF.

This clone turned up a few times. The chain couples TRBV5-1 to TRBJ2-7, with TRBD2 matching 8 bases. Germline V gives CDR1 SGHRS, CDR2 YFSETQ. Trimming at V came to 4 bases and at J to 5 bases, leaving 5 bases not matched to a gene. The length of the CDR3 is 13 residues. The CDR3 region is CASSPAGANEQYF. The CDR3, as DNA: TGCGCCAGCAGCCCAGCGGGAGCTAACGAGCAGTACTTC.

CDR3 protein: CASQIAGDAYEQYF. In nucleotides, the CDR3 is TGTGCCAGCCAAATAGCGGGAGACGCCTACGAGCAGTACTTC. The chain combines TRBV2 with TRBJ2-7; 9 nucleotides align to TRBD2. Germline CDR1 SNHLY, CDR2 FYNNEI. V gave up 8 bases and J gave up 2 bases; unmatched junction bases: 7. The CDR3 has 14 amino acids.

A few counts support this clone. The chain combines TRBV4-2 with TRBJ2-7, with D maybe TRBD1 (5 bases). This CDR3 contains 15 residues. Germline V gene lookup returns CDR1 LGHNA and CDR2 YNFKEQ. Deletions cut 0 bases from V and 0 bases from J, with 9 bases between. The CDR3 DNA sequence: TGTGCCAGCAGCCAAGATTCAGGGTCCTCCTACGAGCAGTACTTC. It specifies CASSQDSGSSYEQYF.